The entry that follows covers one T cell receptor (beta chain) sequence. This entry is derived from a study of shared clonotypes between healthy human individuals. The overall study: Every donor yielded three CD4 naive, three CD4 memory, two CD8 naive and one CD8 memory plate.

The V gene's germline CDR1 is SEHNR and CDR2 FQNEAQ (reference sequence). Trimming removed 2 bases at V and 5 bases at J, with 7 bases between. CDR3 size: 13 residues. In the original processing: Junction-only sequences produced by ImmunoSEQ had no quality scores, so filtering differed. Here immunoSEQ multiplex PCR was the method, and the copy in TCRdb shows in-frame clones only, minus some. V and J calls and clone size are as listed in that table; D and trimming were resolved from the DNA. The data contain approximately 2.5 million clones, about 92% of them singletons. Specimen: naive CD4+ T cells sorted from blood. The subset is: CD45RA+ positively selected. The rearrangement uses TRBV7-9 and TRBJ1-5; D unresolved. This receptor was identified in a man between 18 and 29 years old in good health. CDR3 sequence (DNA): TGTGCCAGCAGCTTAAGATGGGATCAGCCCCAGCATTTT. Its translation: CASSLRWDQPQHF.